This TCR beta chain was profiled in a study of blood T cell repertoires in COVID-19. Measured with immunoSEQ multiplex PCR; TCRdb has only the in-frame clones, and not every one. Among over 300,000 clones listed, more than 80% were seen once. Germline values: CDR1 MNHEY, CDR2 SVGAGI. The CDR3 runs to 15 residues. V was trimmed by 0 bases and J by 2 bases, leaving 8 bases between them. The clonotype was recovered from a man between 18 and 35 years old who had recovered from COVID-19. The chain carries TRBV6-5 and TRBJ1-3; D remains unclear. The sample was peripheral blood. The CDR3 DNA follows: TGTGCCAGCAGTTACTCAGGAGGCACTGGAAACACCATATATTTT. Its translation is CASSYSGGTGNTIYF.